The source of this TCR beta chain is a study of T cell changes during pregnancy in multiple sclerosis. This CDR3 has 14 amino acids. J was trimmed by 3 bases and V by 7 bases; bases with no gene match: 9. In germline, CDR1 is SGHVS, CDR2 FQNEAQ. The assay was immunoSEQ multiplex PCR, and TCRdb's table has in-frame clones only and misses some. This table has about 41,000 clones, about 94% appearing once. The TCR originated in a female donor with multiple sclerosis, enrolled in a pregnancy study. V is TRBV7-8 and J is TRBJ2-7; TRBD1 aligns across 7 bases. The sample was CD8+ T cells from peripheral blood mononuclear cells, taken in the third trimester of pregnancy. The CDR3 bases are TGTGCCAGCACTTTATATGACAGGGACTACGAGCAGTACTTC. Its translation is CASTLYDRDYEQYF.